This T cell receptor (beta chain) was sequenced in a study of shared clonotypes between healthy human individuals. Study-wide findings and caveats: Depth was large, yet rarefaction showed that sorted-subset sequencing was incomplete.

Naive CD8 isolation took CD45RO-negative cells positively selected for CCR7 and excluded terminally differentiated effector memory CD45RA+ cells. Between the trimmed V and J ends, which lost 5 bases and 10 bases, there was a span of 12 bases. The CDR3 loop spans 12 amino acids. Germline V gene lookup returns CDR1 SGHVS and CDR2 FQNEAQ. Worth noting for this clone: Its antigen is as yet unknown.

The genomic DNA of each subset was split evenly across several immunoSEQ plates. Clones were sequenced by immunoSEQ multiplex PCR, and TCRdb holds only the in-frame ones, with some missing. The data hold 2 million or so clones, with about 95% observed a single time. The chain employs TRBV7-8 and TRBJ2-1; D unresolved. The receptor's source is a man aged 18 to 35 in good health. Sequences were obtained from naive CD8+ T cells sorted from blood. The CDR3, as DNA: TGTGCCAGCAGCGTTGAGCGCAGCGAGCAGTTCTTC. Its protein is CASSVERSEQFF.